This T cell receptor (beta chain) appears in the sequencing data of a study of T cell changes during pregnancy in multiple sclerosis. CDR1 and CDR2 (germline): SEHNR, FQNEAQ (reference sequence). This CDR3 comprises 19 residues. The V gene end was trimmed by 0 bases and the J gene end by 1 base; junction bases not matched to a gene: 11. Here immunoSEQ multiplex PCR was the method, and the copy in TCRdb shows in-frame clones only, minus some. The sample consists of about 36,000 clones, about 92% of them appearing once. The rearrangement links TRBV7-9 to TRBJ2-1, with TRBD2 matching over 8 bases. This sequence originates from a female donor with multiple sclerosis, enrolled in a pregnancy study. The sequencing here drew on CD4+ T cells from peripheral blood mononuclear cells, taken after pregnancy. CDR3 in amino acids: CASSLALGAGALSYNEQFF. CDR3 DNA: TGTGCCAGCAGCTTAGCGCTTGGAGCGGGAGCCTTATCCTACAATGAGCAGTTCTTC.